The 14 T cell receptor beta chains given below trace back to one sample, sequenced in a study of graft-versus-host responses after intestinal transplantation. Their antigens remain unidentified. Clones were read by immunoSEQ multiplex PCR, and TCRdb kept only the in-frame ones, dropping some. Of 95,000 to 150,000 clones listed, roughly 93% were seen once; the top ten hold around 0.12%. The sample was unstimulated CD4+ T cells sorted from spleen or lymph node cells, taken before intestinal transplant. These receptors were obtained from a human donor who received an intestinal transplant.

This sequence joins TRBV11-2 and TRBJ2-1, with TRBD1 matching over 7 bases. Germline V CDR1 and CDR2: SGHAT, FQNNGV. The CDR3 is 15 residues long. J lost 3 bases, V lost 5 bases, and 7 bases had no gene match. CDR3 sequence reads: CASSLRGQIYNEQFF. In nucleotides, the CDR3 is TGTGCCAGCAGCCTAAGGGGACAGATCTACAATGAGCAGTTCTTC.

The chain is built from TRBV28 and TRBJ2-7, with D possibly matching TRBD2 (6 bases). Trimming shortened V by 3 bases and J by 2 bases, and 8 bases separated the two germline ends. In germline, CDR1 is MDHEN, CDR2 SYDVKM. This CDR3 is 13 amino acids long. The DNA for the CDR3 is TGTGCCAGCAGTTTGGGGGGTCCCTACGAGCAGTACTTC. Its protein is CASSLGGPYEQYF.

The genes are TRBV10-1 and TRBJ2-3, with TRBD2 matching 15 bases. The CDR3 is made up of 15 amino acids. The trim removed 9 bases at V and 4 bases at J, leaving 5 bases unmatched. Looked up from germline, CDR1 is WNHNN and CDR2 is SYGVQD (reference sequence). CDR3 region: CARRTSGRVADTQYF. The CDR3 nucleotides are TGCGCCAGACGGACTAGCGGGAGGGTGGCAGATACGCAGTATTTT.

The gene calls are TRBV2 and TRBJ2-5, with 8 bases that match TRBD1. V lost 6 bases, J lost 1 base, and 4 bases stayed unmatched. The CDR3 extends over 14 amino acids. Looked up from germline, CDR1 is SNHLY and CDR2 is FYNNEI. The CDR3 is CASSPGGFQETQYF. CDR3 bases: TGTGCCAGCAGCCCAGGGGGCTTCCAAGAGACCCAGTACTTC.

This chain uses TRBV19 with TRBJ2-3, with 7 bases that match TRBD2. Losses at the gene ends were 5 bases for V and 10 bases for J; bases not matched to a gene: 6. Germline V lookup: CDR1 LNHDA, CDR2 SQIVND (reference sequence). CDR3 size: 12 residues. DNA of the CDR3: TGTGCCAGTAGTTTACTAGCGAAGCCGCAGTATTTT. Amino acids: CASSLLAKPQYF.

The genes are TRBV13 and TRBJ2-5, with 12 bases aligning to TRBD2. The V and J ends lost 3 bases and 11 bases, in that order; junction bases with no gene match: 7. Germline CDR1 reads PRHDT; CDR2 reads FYEKMQ (reference sequence). The CDR3 has 14 residues. The CDR3 DNA reads as TGTGCCAGCAGCTTGCGACTAGCGGGAGATGAGCAGTACTTC. As protein: CASSLRLAGDEQYF. Supplemented by reference TRBV13 and TRBJ2-5, the full variable domain reads AAGVIQSPRHLIKEKRETATLKCYPIPRHDTVYWYQQGPGQDPQFLISFYEKMQSDKGSIPDRFSAQQFSDYHSELNMSSLELGDSALYFCASSLRLAGDEQYFGPGTRLLVL.

This clone was observed a single time. The chain carries TRBV9 and TRBJ2-1; D may be TRBD1 (6 bases). The CDR3 totals 13 residues. Germline CDR1 and CDR2: SGDLS and YYNGEE. The V end lost 4 bases, the J end lost 5 bases, and 10 bases lay between the germline ends. CDR3 loop: CASSIQGHNEQFF. Written as DNA, the CDR3 is TGTGCCAGCAGCATCCAGGGGCACAATGAGCAGTTCTTC.

V and J are TRBV9 and TRBJ1-5, with D possibly matching TRBD1 (5 bases). The germline V and J ends were trimmed by 3 bases and 12 bases, with 16 bases remaining between them. Germline V gene lookup returns CDR1 SGDLS and CDR2 YYNGEE. The CDR3 contains 13 residues. CDR3 bases: TGTGCCAGCAGCGAGGAGGCCATGGGACTCCAGCATTTT. Its translation is CASSEEAMGLQHF.

The chain recombines TRBV30 with TRBJ2-7, with D uncertain. This CDR3 is built from 15 residues. The ends were cut back, 0 bases at V and 0 bases at J, with 12 bases in the middle. The germline gives CDR1 GTSNPN, CDR2 SVGIG (reference sequence). The CDR3 bases are TGTGCCTGGAGTGTAGGGTACTACCGCTCCTACGAGCAGTACTTC. Amino acid sequence: CAWSVGYYRSYEQYF.

The chain is built from TRBV6-5 and TRBJ2-7; 12 bases are a match to TRBD2. From germline, CDR1 is MNHEY and CDR2 SVGAGI. The CDR3 is 14 amino acids. V gave up 7 bases and J gave up 5 bases; unmatched junction bases: 6. The DNA for the CDR3 is TGTGCCAGCACCCTGACTAGCGGGAGCCACGAGCAGTACTTC. It yields the protein CASTLTSGSHEQYF.

The rearrangement joins TRBV14 to TRBJ2-7; D unresolved. Between the trimmed V and J ends, which lost 1 base and 0 bases, there was a span of 7 bases. The germline V gene encodes CDR1 SGHDN and CDR2 FVKESK. This CDR3 spans 14 amino acids. CDR3 residues: CASSQGALSYEQYF. CDR3 nucleotide sequence: TGTGCCAGCAGCCAAGGGGCCCTCTCCTACGAGCAGTACTTC.

The chain links TRBV28 to TRBJ1-2; D gene uncertain. The CDR3 runs 14 residues. Trimming left V 4 bases short and J 0 bases short, with 9 bases between. Germline loops: CDR1 MDHEN, CDR2 SYDVKM. The CDR3 DNA reads TGTGCCAGCAGTTCCCCCGTTGCTAACTATGGCTACACCTTC. Translated: CASSSPVANYGYTF.

On this clone: Sequence at one end of the junction differs from germline and may be a read error. V and J are TRBV29-1 and TRBJ2-5; D unclear. Germline V CDR1 and CDR2: SQVTM, ANQGSEA. The CDR3 is 11 residues long. CDR3 sequence reads: CSVGIQRKGDF. The CDR3 region has the DNA TGCAGCGTTGGGATCCAAAGAAAGGGTGACTTC.

The rearrangement uses TRBV7-3 and TRBJ2-1; tentatively, D is TRBD1 or TRBD2 (6 bases each). There are 12 residues in the CDR3. In germline, CDR1 is SGHTA, CDR2 FQGTGA. The germline V and J ends were trimmed by 4 bases and 8 bases, with 9 bases remaining between them. The CDR3 sequence: CASSSGGDEQFF. CDR3 nucleotide sequence: TGTGCCAGCAGCTCCGGGGGCGATGAGCAGTTCTTC.